Below are 31 T cell receptor beta chains sequenced from a single sample in a study of cytomegalovirus exposure and HLA in healthy donors. Vbeta (60) and Jbeta (13) primers were used in the PCR. The protocol was immunoSEQ multiplex PCR, while the TCRdb copy is restricted to in-frame clones and leaves out a portion. The sample includes 100,000 to 150,000 clones, under 85% of them seen just once. Sequenced sample: PBMCs. The receptors here all came from a woman aged 35 to 49 in good health and CMV-seropositive.

This clone was recorded a few times. CDR3 coding DNA: TGTGCCAGCAGTTTAAGCGGGGGTATAAAATACGAGCAGTACTTC. Translation: CASSLSGGIKYEQYF. This sequence joins TRBV28 and TRBJ2-7; TRBD2 matches 8 bases. The CDR3 runs 15 residues. Germline lookup yields CDR1 MDHEN and CDR2 SYDVKM. The J segment lost 4 bases and the V segment lost 2 bases, leaving 7 bases of the junction unmatched.

DNA of the CDR3: TGTGCCAGCAGTTTACAGGGGGCGAGAGAGACCCAGTACTTC. As protein: CASSLQGARETQYF. The rearrangement joins TRBV28 to TRBJ2-5; 8 positions agree with TRBD1. Unmatched junction bases numbered 3, after V lost 2 bases and J lost 4 bases. The CDR3 sequence is 14 residues long. The germline V gene encodes CDR1 MDHEN and CDR2 SYDVKM.

V usage is TRBV5-1 and J usage is TRBJ1-2; the D gene is possibly TRBD1 (6 bases). V was cut by 4 bases and J by 6 bases, with 22 bases left in between. In germline, CDR1 is SGHRS, CDR2 YFSETQ. This CDR3 spans 16 amino acids. DNA of the CDR3: TGCGCCAGCAGCCTCCTACAGGGTGAAAGATGGAATGGCTACACCTTC. Its translation: CASSLLQGERWNGYTF.

This chain links TRBV28 with TRBJ2-7; 7 bases are shared with TRBD1. J gave up 3 bases and V 7 bases, and 6 bases lay outside the gene matches. Germline V gene lookup returns CDR1 MDHEN and CDR2 SYDVKM. This CDR3 has 13 amino acids. CDR3 bases: TGTGCCAGCAATCCGGGACAGTACTACGAGCAGTACTTC. Translating it yields CASNPGQYYEQYF.

Remarks on this clone: Other DNA sequences in this specimen translate into the identical CDR3. The CDR3 loop is CASSLLGVEGYTF. Here the CDR3 DNA reads TGCGCCAGCAGCTTGCTCGGGGTTGAAGGCTACACCTTC. The V call is TRBV5-1, the J call TRBJ1-2, with no clear D. Trimming cost V 1 base and J 8 bases, with 12 bases left between them. The CDR3 is 13 residues long. Germline V gives CDR1 SGHRS, CDR2 YFSETQ. Full variable domain (remainder filled in from reference TRBV5-1 and TRBJ1-2): KAGVTQTPRYLIKTRGQQVTLSCSPISGHRSVSWYQQTPGQGLQFLFEYFSETQRNKGNFPGRFSGRQFSNSRSEMNVSTLELGDSALYLCASSLLGVEGYTFGSGTRLTVV.

The chain has TRBV5-1 and TRBJ2-5, with 11 bases identical to TRBD2. The CDR3 sequence is 15 residues long. Trimming removed 4 bases from V and 4 bases from J; junction bases left unmatched: 6. Germline V lookup: CDR1 SGHRS, CDR2 YFSETQ. The CDR3 nucleotides are TGCGCCAGCAGCGCAACTAGCGGGAGTTCAGAGACCCAGTACTTC. Its translation is CASSATSGSSETQYF.

The chain has TRBV7-3 and TRBJ1-2; 7 bases match TRBD1. The length of the CDR3 is 14 residues. Germline CDR1 reads SGHTA; CDR2 reads FQGTGA. V gave up 0 bases and J gave up 6 bases; unmatched junction bases: 4. This chain's CDR3 is CASSLTPTGNGYTF. CDR3 DNA sequence: TGTGCCAGCAGCTTAACCCCGACAGGGAATGGCTACACCTTC.

This sequence joins TRBV5-1 and TRBJ2-3, with a possible D match to TRBD2 (5 bases). Trimming shortened V by 3 bases and J by 0 bases, and 11 bases separated the two germline ends. Germline V gene sequence: CDR1 SGHRS, CDR2 YFSETQ. The CDR3 has 15 residues. The CDR3: CASSSPGSSTDTQYF. CDR3 nucleotide sequence: TGCGCCAGCAGCTCTCCGGGATCTAGCACAGATACGCAGTATTTT. Together with reference TRBV5-1 and TRBJ2-3, the CDR3 gives the full variable domain: KAGVTQTPRYLIKTRGQQVTLSCSPISGHRSVSWYQQTPGQGLQFLFEYFSETQRNKGNFPGRFSGRQFSNSRSEMNVSTLELGDSALYLCASSSPGSSTDTQYFGPGTRLTVL.

V and J are TRBV18 and TRBJ1-2, with D maybe TRBD1 (5 bases). The germline V gene has CDR1 KGHSH and CDR2 LQKENI. Trimming took 4 bases from V and 0 from J, leaving 9 bases between them. The length of the CDR3 is 14 residues. The CDR3 loop is CASSRQKPNYGYTF. The CDR3 DNA reads as TGTGCCAGCTCACGACAGAAACCTAACTATGGCTACACCTTC.

This clone appeared a few times. This chain joins TRBV6-1 and TRBJ1-1; D remains unclear. The CDR3 has 14 amino acids. In germline, CDR1 is MNHNS, CDR2 SASEGT. V shed 5 bases and J shed 2 bases, with 12 bases lying between them. CDR3 bases: TGTGCCAGCAGTAGACCGGGTCCCAACACTGAAGCTTTCTTT. Amino acids: CASSRPGPNTEAFF.

A few counts support this clone. The CDR3 reads CASSEGARGTYNSPLHF. The DNA for the CDR3 is TGTGCCAGCAGTGAAGGGGCCCGGGGGACCTATAATTCACCCCTCCACTTT. This chain uses TRBV6-1 with TRBJ1-6; the D gene is possibly TRBD1 (5 bases). V was clipped by 1 base and J by 2 bases, with 12 bases between them. The CDR3 sequence is 17 residues long. Germline values: CDR1 MNHNS, CDR2 SASEGT.

V and J are TRBV6-5 and TRBJ2-1; TRBD2 matches at 16 bases. The V gene end was trimmed by 6 bases and the J gene end by 13 bases; junction bases not matched to a gene: 9. The germline V gene has CDR1 MNHEY and CDR2 SVGAGI. This CDR3 contains 15 residues. CDR3 loop: CASRGGTSGRASQFF. DNA for the CDR3: TGTGCCAGCAGAGGGGGGACTAGCGGGAGGGCCTCTCAGTTCTTC.

The J gene is TRBJ2-3, the V gene TRBV4-1; D is perhaps TRBD1 (6 bases). Trimming left V 4 bases short and J 4 bases short, with 12 bases between. Germline loops: CDR1 MGHRA, CDR2 YSYEKL. This CDR3 spans 14 amino acids. The CDR3 nucleotides are TGCGCCAGCAGCCTTCAGGGGTCTGCAGATACGCAGTATTTT. Translated: CASSLQGSADTQYF.

This chain connects TRBV13 to TRBJ2-3; D gene uncertain. CDR3 length: 12 residues. The V end lost 2 bases, the J end lost 4 bases, and 4 bases lay between the germline ends. Germline lookup yields CDR1 PRHDT and CDR2 FYEKMQ (reference sequence). The CDR3 loop is CASSLRPDTQYF. DNA for the CDR3: TGTGCCAGCAGCTTACGTCCAGATACGCAGTATTTT.

The chain has TRBV2 and TRBJ2-1; possibly TRBD1 for D (8 bases). The CDR3 is 15 amino acids. V was cut by 1 base and J by 7 bases, with 14 bases left in between. Per the germline V gene, CDR1 is SNHLY and CDR2 is FYNNEI. The DNA of the CDR3 is TGTGCCAGCAGTGAAGGGACAGGGAGGGATAATGAGCAGTTCTTC. Its translation: CASSEGTGRDNEQFF.

This clone has only a few counts. The chain links TRBV28 to TRBJ1-3, with 8 positions matching TRBD1. The CDR3 sequence is 16 residues long. V was pared by 5 bases and J by 0 bases, with 6 bases of the junction left unmatched. Germline values: CDR1 MDHEN, CDR2 SYDVKM. CDR3 sequence: CASSGSGTGSGNTIYF. Here the CDR3 DNA reads TGTGCCAGCAGTGGATCCGGGACAGGCTCTGGAAACACCATATATTTT.

The CDR3 coding sequence is TGTGCCAGTAGGCCAGACAGGGGGGGAGGAGAGACCCAGTACTTC. Its translation: CASRPDRGGGETQYF. The V and J genes are TRBV19 and TRBJ2-5, with 9 nucleotides matching TRBD1. Trimming removed 6 bases from V and 4 bases from J; junction bases left unmatched: 9. This CDR3 region has 15 residues. CDR1 and CDR2 (germline): LNHDA, SQIVND (reference sequence). The full variable domain, completed using reference TRBV19 and TRBJ2-5, is DGGITQSPKYLFRKEGQNVTLSCEQNLNHDAMYWYRQDPGQGLRLIYYSQIVNDFQKGDIAEGYSVSREKKESFPLTVTSAQKNPTAFYLCASRPDRGGGETQYFGPGTRLLVL.

J is TRBJ2-1 and V is TRBV19; TRBD2 aligns across 14 bases. V shed 3 bases and J 9 bases; nucleotides not matched to a gene: 7. The CDR3 is 16 amino acids. Looked up from germline, CDR1 is LNHDA and CDR2 is SQIVND (reference sequence). The CDR3 DNA sequence: TGTGCCAGTAGTATCTGGACTAGCGGGGGGCCCCCTGAGCAGTTCTTC. Encoded protein: CASSIWTSGGPPEQFF.

V usage is TRBV10-3 and J usage is TRBJ1-1; possibly TRBD1 for D (6 bases). CDR1 is ENHRY, CDR2 SYGVKD, per germline. The CDR3 spans 14 residues. The ends were cut back, 6 bases at V and 2 bases at J, with 13 bases in the middle. This CDR3 is CAISPTGVNTEAFF. DNA for the CDR3: TGTGCCATCAGCCCGACAGGAGTTAACACTGAAGCTTTCTTT.

This clone was picked up one time. V gene TRBV5-1 combines with J gene TRBJ2-5, with 8 nucleotides matching TRBD1. The CDR3 is 15 amino acids. Unmatched junction bases numbered 2, after V lost 0 bases and J lost 1 base. The germline V gene has CDR1 SGHRS and CDR2 YFSETQ. CDR3 in DNA: TGCGCCAGCAGCTTGGGAGACAGGGGCCAAGAGACCCAGTACTTC. Its protein is CASSLGDRGQETQYF.

CDR3: CASSPRGAGGYNEQFF. CDR3 bases: TGTGCCAGCAGCCCTCGGGGAGCGGGAGGTTACAATGAGCAGTTCTTC. This chain connects TRBV7-9 to TRBJ2-1; 9 bases map to TRBD2. With 5 bases clipped from V and 4 bases from J, the junction kept 9 bases outside the gene matches. Germline V lookup: CDR1 SEHNR, CDR2 FQNEAQ (reference sequence). This CDR3 comprises 16 residues. The variable domain in full, completed from reference TRBV7-9 and TRBJ2-1, reads DTGVSQNPRHKITKRGQNVTFRCDPISEHNRLYWYRQTLGQGPEFLTYFQNEAQLEKSRLLSDRFSAERPKGSFSTLEIQRTEQGDSAMYLCASSPRGAGGYNEQFFGPGTRLTVL.

V usage is TRBV4-1 and J usage is TRBJ2-2; 14 bases map to TRBD2. J was trimmed by 2 bases and V by 4 bases; bases with no gene match: 9. Germline V gene sequence: CDR1 MGHRA, CDR2 YSYEKL. This CDR3 spans 19 amino acids. The CDR3 coding sequence is TGCGCCAGCAGCCGATCTTCGGGACTAGCGGGAGTAAACACCGGGGAGCTGTTTTTT. Translating gives CASSRSSGLAGVNTGELFF.

This clone was found a few times. The chain has TRBV2 and TRBJ2-7; D is possibly TRBD2 (6 bases). V lost 6 bases and J lost 1, with 7 bases in between. In germline, CDR1 is SNHLY, CDR2 FYNNEI. The CDR3 has 12 residues. This CDR3 is CASREGSYEQYF. The CDR3 DNA follows: TGTGCCAGCAGGGAGGGATCCTACGAGCAGTACTTC. The whole variable domain, remainder taken from reference TRBV2 and TRBJ2-7, is EPEVTQTPSHQVTQMGQEVILRCVPISNHLYFYWYRQILGQKVEFLVSFYNNEISEKSEIFDDQFSVERPDGSNFTLKIRSTKLEDSAMYFCASREGSYEQYFGPGTRLTVT.

Here the CDR3 reads CASSRGRARVNQPQHF. The CDR3 DNA is TGCGCCAGCAGTCGAGGCAGGGCACGGGTCAATCAGCCCCAGCATTTT. The chain couples TRBV23-1 to TRBJ1-5, with a weak D call TRBD1 (5 bases). TRBV23-1 carries the ORF label, with uncertain function. Deletions cut 4 bases from V and 3 bases from J, with 16 bases between. The CDR3 is 16 residues long.

A single count supports this clone. V usage is TRBV7-3 and J usage is TRBJ2-3, with 8 bases identical to TRBD2. The ends lost 5 bases at V and 5 bases at J; junction bases unmatched: 9. The germline CDR1 and CDR2 sequences are SGHTA and FQGTGA. The CDR3 is made up of 15 amino acids. CDR3 DNA sequence: TGTGCCAGCAGCCCCCAGAGCGGGAGTCAAGATACGCAGTATTTT. It translates to CASSPQSGSQDTQYF.

V gene TRBV7-9 combines with J gene TRBJ1-4; D gene uncertain. Germline V gene sequence: CDR1 SEHNR, CDR2 FQNEAQ (reference sequence). The CDR3 runs 13 residues. V lost 1 base and J 7 bases, leaving 7 bases between the germline ends. The CDR3 loop reads CASSLGRGEKLFF. CDR3 nucleotides: TGTGCCAGCAGCTTAGGCCGCGGTGAAAAACTGTTTTTT.

This clone was seen a single time. This chain connects TRBV27 to TRBJ2-2; the match to TRBD2 covers 11 bases. The length of the CDR3 is 16 residues. Trimming cost V 10 bases and J 4 bases; bases outside gene matches: 11. From germline, CDR1 is MNHEY and CDR2 SMNVEV (reference sequence). CDR3 loop: CATGLAGGRFTGELFF. The CDR3 DNA follows: TGTGCCACGGGGCTAGCGGGAGGCCGATTCACCGGGGAGCTGTTTTTT.

This clone was seen more than once but under ten times. The rearrangement joins TRBV6-1 to TRBJ2-1; 11 nucleotides match TRBD1. The V and J ends lost 6 bases and 7 bases, in that order; junction bases with no gene match: 8. Germline-derived CDR1 and CDR2 are MNHNS and SASEGT. The CDR3 contains 15 residues. For the CDR3, the DNA is TGTGCCAGCAGCATCCCGGACAGGGGGCGGAATGAGCAGTTCTTC. Its translation: CASSIPDRGRNEQFF.

The rearrangement links TRBV2 to TRBJ1-2, with D hard to call. Trimming removed 3 bases at V and 4 bases at J, with 15 bases between. The V gene's germline CDR1 is SNHLY and CDR2 FYNNEI. The CDR3 length is 15 residues. This chain's CDR3 is CASSEEGFLVYGYTF. The CDR3 DNA reads as TGTGCCAGCAGTGAGGAGGGCTTCCTCGTCTATGGCTACACCTTC.

The CDR3 nucleotides are TGTGCCAGCAGCTACGGGGGTAAAGAGACCCAGTACTTC. Amino acids: CASSYGGKETQYF. The chain uses TRBV5-5 and TRBJ2-5; D possibly corresponds to TRBD2 (6 bases). The CDR3 consists of 13 residues. Germline-derived CDR1 and CDR2 are SGHKS and YYEKEE (reference sequence). The germline V and J ends were trimmed by 3 bases and 3 bases, with 9 bases remaining between them.

V is TRBV6-1 and J is TRBJ1-6, with a weak D call TRBD1 (5 bases). The germline CDR1 and CDR2 sequences are MNHNS and SASEGT. The length of the CDR3 is 14 residues. Trimming left V 7 bases short and J 11 bases short, with 18 bases between. The DNA of the CDR3 is TGTGCCAGCACCCCTCGGGACTTTTATACACCCCTCCACTTT. Translated: CASTPRDFYTPLHF.